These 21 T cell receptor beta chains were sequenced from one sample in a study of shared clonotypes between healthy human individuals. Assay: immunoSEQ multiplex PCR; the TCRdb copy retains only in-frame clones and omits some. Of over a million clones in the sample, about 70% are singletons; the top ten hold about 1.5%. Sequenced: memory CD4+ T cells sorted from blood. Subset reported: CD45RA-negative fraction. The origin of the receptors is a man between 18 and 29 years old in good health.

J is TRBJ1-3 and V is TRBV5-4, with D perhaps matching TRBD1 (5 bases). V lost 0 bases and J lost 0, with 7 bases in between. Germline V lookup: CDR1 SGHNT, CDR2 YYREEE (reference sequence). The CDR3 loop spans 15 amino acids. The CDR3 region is CASSLDRSSGNTIYF. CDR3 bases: TGTGCCAGCAGCTTGGACAGGAGCTCTGGAAACACCATATATTTT.

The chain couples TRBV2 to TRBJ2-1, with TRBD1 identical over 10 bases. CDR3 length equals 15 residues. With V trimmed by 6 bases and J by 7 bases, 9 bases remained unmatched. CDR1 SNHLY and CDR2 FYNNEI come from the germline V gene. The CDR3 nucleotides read TGTGCCAGCAGAAACCGGGACAGGGGTGGAAATGAGCAGTTCTTC. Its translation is CASRNRDRGGNEQFF.

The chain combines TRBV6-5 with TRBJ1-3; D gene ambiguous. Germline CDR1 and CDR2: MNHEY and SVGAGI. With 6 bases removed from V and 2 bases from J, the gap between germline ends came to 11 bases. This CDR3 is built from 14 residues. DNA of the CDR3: TGTGCCAGCAGCCCCTCCGGGGCTGGAAACACCATATATTTT. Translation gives CASSPSGAGNTIYF.

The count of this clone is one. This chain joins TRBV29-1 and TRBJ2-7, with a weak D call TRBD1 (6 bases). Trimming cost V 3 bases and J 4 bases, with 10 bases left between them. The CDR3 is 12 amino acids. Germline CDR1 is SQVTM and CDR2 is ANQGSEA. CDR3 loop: CSVESTGYEQYF. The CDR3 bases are TGCAGCGTTGAGAGTACAGGGTACGAGCAGTACTTC.

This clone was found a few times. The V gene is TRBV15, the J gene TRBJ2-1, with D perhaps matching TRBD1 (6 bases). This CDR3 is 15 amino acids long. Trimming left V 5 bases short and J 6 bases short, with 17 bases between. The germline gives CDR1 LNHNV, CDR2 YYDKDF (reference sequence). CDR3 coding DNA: TGTGCCACCAGCCCCCGGGACAAAATCAGCAATGAGCAGTTCTTC. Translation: CATSPRDKISNEQFF.

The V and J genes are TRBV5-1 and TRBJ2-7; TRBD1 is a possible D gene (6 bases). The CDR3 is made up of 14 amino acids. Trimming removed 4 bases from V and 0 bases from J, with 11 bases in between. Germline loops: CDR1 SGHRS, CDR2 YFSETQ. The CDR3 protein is CASSPDRNSYEQYF. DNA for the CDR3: TGCGCCAGCAGCCCTGACAGGAACTCCTACGAGCAGTACTTC.

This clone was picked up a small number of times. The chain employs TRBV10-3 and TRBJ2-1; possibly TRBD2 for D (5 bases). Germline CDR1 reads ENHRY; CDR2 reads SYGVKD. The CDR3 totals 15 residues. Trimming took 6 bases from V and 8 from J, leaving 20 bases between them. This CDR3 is CAISPPLKAGDEQFF. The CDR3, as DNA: TGTGCCATCAGCCCACCATTGAAGGCGGGCGATGAGCAGTTCTTC.

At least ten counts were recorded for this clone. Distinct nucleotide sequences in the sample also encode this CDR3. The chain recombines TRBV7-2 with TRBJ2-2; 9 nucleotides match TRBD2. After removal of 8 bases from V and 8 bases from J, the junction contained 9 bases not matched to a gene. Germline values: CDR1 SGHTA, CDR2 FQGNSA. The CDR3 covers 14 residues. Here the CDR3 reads CASEPGLAGGELFF. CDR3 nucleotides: TGTGCCAGCGAACCGGGACTAGCCGGTGGGGAGCTGTTTTTT.

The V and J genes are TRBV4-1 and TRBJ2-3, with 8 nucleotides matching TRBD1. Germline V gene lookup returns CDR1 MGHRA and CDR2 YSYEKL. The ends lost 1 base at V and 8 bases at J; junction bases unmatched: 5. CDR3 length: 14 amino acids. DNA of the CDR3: TGCGCCAGCAGCCAAGTGGGGACAGGTAGTACGCAGTATTTT. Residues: CASSQVGTGSTQYF.

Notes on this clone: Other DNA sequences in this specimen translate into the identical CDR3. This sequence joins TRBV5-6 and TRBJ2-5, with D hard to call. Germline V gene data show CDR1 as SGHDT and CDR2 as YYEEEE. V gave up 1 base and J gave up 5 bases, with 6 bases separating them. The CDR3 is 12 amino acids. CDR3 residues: CASSLIGETQYF. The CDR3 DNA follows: TGTGCCAGCAGCTTGATCGGGGAGACCCAGTACTTC.

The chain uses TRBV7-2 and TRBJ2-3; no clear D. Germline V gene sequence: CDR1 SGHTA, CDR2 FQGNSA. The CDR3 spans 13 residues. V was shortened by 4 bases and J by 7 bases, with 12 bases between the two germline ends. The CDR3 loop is CASSSELPNTQYF. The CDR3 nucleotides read TGTGCCAGCAGCTCGGAGTTGCCGAATACGCAGTATTTT.

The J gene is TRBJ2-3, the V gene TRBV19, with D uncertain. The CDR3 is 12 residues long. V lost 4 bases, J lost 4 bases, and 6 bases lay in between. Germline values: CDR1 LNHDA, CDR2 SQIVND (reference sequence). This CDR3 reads CASSTLADTQYF. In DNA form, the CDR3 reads TGTGCCAGTAGTACCCTAGCAGATACGCAGTATTTT.

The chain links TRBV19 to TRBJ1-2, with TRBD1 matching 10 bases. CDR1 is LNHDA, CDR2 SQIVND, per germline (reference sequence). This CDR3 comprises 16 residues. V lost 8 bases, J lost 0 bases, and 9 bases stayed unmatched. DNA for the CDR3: TGTGCCAGTCAGACAGGGGGCACGCATACTAACTATGGCTACACCTTC. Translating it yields CASQTGGTHTNYGYTF.

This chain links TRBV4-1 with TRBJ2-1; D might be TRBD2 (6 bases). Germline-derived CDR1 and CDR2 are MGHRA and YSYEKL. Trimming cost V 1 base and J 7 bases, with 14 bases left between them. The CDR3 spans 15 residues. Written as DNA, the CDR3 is TGCGCCAGCAGCCAAGGGCAGGCAGGGAGGAATGAGCAGTTCTTC. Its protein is CASSQGQAGRNEQFF.

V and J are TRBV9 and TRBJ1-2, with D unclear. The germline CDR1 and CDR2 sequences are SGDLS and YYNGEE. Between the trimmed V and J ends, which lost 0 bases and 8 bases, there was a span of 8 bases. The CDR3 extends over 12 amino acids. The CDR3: CASSVEREGYTF. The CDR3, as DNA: TGTGCCAGCAGCGTAGAGAGGGAAGGCTACACCTTC.

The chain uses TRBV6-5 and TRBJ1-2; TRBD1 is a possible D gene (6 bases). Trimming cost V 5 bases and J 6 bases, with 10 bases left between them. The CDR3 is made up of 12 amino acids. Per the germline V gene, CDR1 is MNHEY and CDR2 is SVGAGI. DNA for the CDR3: TGTGCCAGCAGTCAGGACAGCCATGGCTACACCTTC. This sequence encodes CASSQDSHGYTF.

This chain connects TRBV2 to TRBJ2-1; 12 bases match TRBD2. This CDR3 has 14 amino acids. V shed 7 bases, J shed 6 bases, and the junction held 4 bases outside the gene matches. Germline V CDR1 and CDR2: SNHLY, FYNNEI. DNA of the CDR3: TGTGCCAGCACTCTAGCGGGGGGGACCAATGAGCAGTTCTTC. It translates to CASTLAGGTNEQFF.

The CDR3 coding sequence is TGTGCCTGGAGTCCCGATTACTTTAGCAATCAGCCCCAGCATTTT. It translates to CAWSPDYFSNQPQHF. The V gene is TRBV30, the J gene TRBJ1-5, with D uncertain. With 2 bases removed from V and 0 bases from J, the gap between germline ends came to 11 bases. The CDR3 consists of 15 residues. CDR1 is GTSNPN and CDR2 is SVGIG in the germline V gene (reference sequence). The complete variable domain, with remaining parts taken from reference TRBV30 and TRBJ1-5, reads SQTIHQWPATLVQPVGSPLSLECTVEGTSNPNLYWYRQAAGRGLQLLFYSVGIGQISSEVPQNLSASRPQDRQFILSSKKLLLSDSGFYLCAWSPDYFSNQPQHFGDGTRLSIL.

The CDR3 DNA sequence: TGTGCCAGCAGCCGCCGGGGGCTGAACACTGAAGCTTTCTTT. It is translated as CASSRRGLNTEAFF. The chain joins TRBV2 to TRBJ1-1, with a weak D call TRBD1 (6 bases). V was trimmed by 6 bases and J by 0 bases, leaving 11 bases between them. In germline, CDR1 is SNHLY, CDR2 FYNNEI. CDR3 size: 14 residues.

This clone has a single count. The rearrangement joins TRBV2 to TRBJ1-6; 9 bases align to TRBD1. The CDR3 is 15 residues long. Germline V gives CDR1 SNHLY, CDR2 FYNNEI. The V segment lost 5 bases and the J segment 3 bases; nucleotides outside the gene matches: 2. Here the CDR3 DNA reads TGTGCCAGCAGTTTGGGACAGGGCTATAATTCACCCCTCCACTTT. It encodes CASSLGQGYNSPLHF.

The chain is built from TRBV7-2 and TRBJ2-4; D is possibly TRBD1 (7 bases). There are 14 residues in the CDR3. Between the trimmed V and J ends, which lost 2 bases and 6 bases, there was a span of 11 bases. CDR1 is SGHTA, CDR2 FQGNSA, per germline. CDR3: CASSLYQGGNIQYF. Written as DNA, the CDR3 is TGTGCCAGCAGCTTATACCAGGGGGGAAACATTCAGTACTTC.